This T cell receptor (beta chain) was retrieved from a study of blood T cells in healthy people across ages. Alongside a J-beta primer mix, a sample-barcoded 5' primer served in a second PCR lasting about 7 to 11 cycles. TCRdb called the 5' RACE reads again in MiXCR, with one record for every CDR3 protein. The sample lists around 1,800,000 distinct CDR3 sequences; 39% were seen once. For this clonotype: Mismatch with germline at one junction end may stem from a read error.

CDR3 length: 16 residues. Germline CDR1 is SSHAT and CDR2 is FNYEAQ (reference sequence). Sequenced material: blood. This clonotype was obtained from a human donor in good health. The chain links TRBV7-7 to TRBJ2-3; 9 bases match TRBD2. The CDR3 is CASSLGSSGGTDTQYF. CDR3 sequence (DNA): TGTGCTAGCAGCTTAGGATCTAGCGGGGGCACAGATACGCAGTATTTT.